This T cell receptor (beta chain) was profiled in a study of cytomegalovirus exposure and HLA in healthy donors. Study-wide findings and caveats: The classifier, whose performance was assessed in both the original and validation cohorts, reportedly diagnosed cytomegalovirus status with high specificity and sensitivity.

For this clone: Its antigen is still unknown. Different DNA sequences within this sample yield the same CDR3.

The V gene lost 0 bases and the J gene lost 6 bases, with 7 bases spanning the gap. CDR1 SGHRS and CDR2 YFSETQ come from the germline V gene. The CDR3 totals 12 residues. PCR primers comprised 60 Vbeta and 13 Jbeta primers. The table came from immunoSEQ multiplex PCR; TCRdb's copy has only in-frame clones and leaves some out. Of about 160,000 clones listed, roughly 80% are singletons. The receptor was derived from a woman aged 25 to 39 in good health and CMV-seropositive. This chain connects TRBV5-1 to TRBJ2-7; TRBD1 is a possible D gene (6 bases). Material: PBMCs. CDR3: CASSLGTAEQYF. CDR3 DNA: TGCGCCAGCAGCTTGGGGACAGCCGAGCAGTACTTC. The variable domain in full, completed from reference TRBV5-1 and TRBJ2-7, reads KAGVTQTPRYLIKTRGQQVTLSCSPISGHRSVSWYQQTPGQGLQFLFEYFSETQRNKGNFPGRFSGRQFSNSRSEMNVSTLELGDSALYLCASSLGTAEQYFGPGTRLTVT.